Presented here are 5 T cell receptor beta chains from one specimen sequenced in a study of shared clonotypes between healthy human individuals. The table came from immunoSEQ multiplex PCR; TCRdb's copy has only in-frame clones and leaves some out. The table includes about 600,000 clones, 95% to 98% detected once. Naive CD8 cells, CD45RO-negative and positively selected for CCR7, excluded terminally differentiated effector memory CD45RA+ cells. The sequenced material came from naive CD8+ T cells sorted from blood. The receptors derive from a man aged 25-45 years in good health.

DNA for the CDR3: TGTGCCAGCTCACCCAGTGAATTAGCTAGCGGGAGGACGCAGTATTTT. Translating it yields CASSPSELASGRTQYF. V and J are TRBV18 and TRBJ2-3; 11 bases are a match to TRBD2. Germline V gene lookup returns CDR1 KGHSH and CDR2 LQKENI. V was pared by 3 bases and J by 9 bases, with 11 bases of the junction left unmatched. The CDR3 loop spans 16 amino acids. The full variable domain, in which reference TRBV18 and TRBJ2-3 provide the parts outside the CDR3, is NAGVMQNPRHLVRRRGQEARLRCSPMKGHSHVYWYRQLPEEGLKFMVYLQKENIIDESGMPKERFSAEFPKEGPSILRIQQVVRGDSAAYFCASSPSELASGRTQYFGPGTRLTVL.

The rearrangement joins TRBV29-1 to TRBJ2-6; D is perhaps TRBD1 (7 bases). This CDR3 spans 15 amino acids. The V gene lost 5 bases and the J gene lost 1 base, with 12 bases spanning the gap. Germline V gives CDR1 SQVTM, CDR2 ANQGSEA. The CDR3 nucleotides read TGCAGCGTTCAGGGGGACTTTTCTGGGGCCAACGTCCTGACTTTC. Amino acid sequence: CSVQGDFSGANVLTF.

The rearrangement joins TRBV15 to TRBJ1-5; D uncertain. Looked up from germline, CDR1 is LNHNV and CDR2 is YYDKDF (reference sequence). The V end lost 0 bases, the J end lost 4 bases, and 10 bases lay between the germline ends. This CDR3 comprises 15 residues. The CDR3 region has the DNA TGTGCCACCAGCAGAGATCTCGCCTCTAATCAGCCCCAGCATTTT. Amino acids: CATSRDLASNQPQHF.

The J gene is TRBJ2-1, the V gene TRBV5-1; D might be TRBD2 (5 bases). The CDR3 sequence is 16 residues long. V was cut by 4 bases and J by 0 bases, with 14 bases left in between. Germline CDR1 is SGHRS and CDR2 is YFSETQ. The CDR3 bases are TGCGCCAGCAGCCGGGAAGCGGAGAGCTCCTACAATGAGCAGTTCTTC. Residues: CASSREAESSYNEQFF.

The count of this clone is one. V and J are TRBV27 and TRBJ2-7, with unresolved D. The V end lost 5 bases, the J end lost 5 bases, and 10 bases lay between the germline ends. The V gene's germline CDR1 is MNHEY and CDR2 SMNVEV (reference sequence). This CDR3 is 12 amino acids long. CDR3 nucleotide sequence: TGTGCCAGCAGTAATCCCCTCGACGAGCAGTACTTC. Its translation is CASSNPLDEQYF.